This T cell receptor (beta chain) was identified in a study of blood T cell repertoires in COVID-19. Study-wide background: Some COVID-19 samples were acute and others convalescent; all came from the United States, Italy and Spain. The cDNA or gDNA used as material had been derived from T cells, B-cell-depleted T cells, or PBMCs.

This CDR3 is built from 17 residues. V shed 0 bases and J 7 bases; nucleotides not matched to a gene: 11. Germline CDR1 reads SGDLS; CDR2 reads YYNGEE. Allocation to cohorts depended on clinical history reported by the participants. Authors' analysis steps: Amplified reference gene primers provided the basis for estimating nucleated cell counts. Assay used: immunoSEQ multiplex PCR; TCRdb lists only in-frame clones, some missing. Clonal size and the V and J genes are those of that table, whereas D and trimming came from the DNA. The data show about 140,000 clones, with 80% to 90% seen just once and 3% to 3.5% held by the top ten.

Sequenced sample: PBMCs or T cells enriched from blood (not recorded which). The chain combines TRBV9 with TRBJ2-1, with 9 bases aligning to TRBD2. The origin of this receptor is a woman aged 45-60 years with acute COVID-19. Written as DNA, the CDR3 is TGTGCCAGCAGCGTAGCTGGGCGGGAGGGCCGCGGGAATGAGCAGTTCTTC. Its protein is CASSVAGREGRGNEQFF.